The clone carrying this T cell receptor (beta chain) occurred many times. These data originate in a study of T cells in Graves' hyperthyroidism and ophthalmopathy. If no ophthalmopathy progression occurred within 18 months, Graves' hyperthyroidism was stable. TCR beta CDR3 region amplification was performed from RNA transcripts. A set of HTBI primers served as the primers for a first-round RT-PCR of the TCR CDR3. TCRdb reprocessed the multiplex PCR reads with MiXCR, giving one entry per CDR3 protein. The table shows roughly 420,000 distinct CDR3 sequences, with 15% to 17% occurring only once. The sequence was collected from a woman younger than 35 with Graves' hyperthyroidism. The sample was blood.

CDR3 in DNA: TGTGCCAGCAGCCCGCCCGGTAGGGGAGGAGAGCAGTACTTC. Amino acids: CASSPPGRGGEQYF. The chain carries TRBV7-6 and TRBJ2-7; a weak D match, TRBD2 (6 bases). Germline assignment: CDR1 SGHVS and CDR2 FNYEAQ. The length of the CDR3 is 14 residues. The V gene lost 5 bases and the J gene lost 7 bases, with 18 bases spanning the gap.